In this sample, the clone carrying this TCR beta chain turned up many times. Its antigen is unknown. The record originates from a study of regulatory T cells in long-lasting Graves disease. About the research overall: Antithyroid drugs had been taken by newly diagnosed Graves' patients for under 3 months. Notes on the study in general: Persistent patients had a count of shared public clonotypes (roughly 2,500) that exceeded that of new patients (almost 1,000).

For TCR beta, libraries came from iRepertoire HTBI primers and Arm-PCR of CDR3 regions. TCRdb analysed the multiplex PCR reads with MiXCR anew, one entry per CDR3 protein. The sample includes approximately 490,000 distinct CDR3 sequences, under 20% of them seen just once. There are 14 residues in the CDR3. Germline CDR1 is DFQATT and CDR2 is SNEGSKA (reference sequence). The V end lost 2 bases, the J end lost 2 bases, and 12 bases lay between the germline ends. Time point meaning: newly diagnosed GD, antithyroid drugs for less than 3 months. RNA extracted from PBMCs served as the sequencing template. Staff took 7.5 to 9.5 milliliters of peripheral blood and put it into EDTA tubes. A further study also used this sample, focusing on T cells in Graves' hyperthyroidism and ophthalmopathy. That investigation notes: In blood, most of the thyroid clonotypes expanded above 0.001 were also present.

The rearrangement links TRBV20-1 to TRBJ2-5, with a possible D match to TRBD2 (5 bases). This receptor was identified in a man aged 40-49 years with Graves disease. The sequenced sample was peripheral blood mononuclear cells (PBMCs), obtained at new diagnosis, from a patient treated with antithyroid drugs. In nucleotides, the CDR3 is TGCAGTGCTAGAAAGAGGGTCCGACAAGAGACCCAGTACTTC. Translation: CSARKRVRQETQYF.